This T cell receptor (beta chain) is drawn from a study of blood T cell repertoires in COVID-19. Unmatched junction bases numbered 9, after V lost 0 bases and J lost 0 bases. The germline CDR1 and CDR2 sequences are SGHRS and YFSETQ. This CDR3 has 18 residues. Methods used by the authors: Reference gene primer amplification gave nucleated cell count estimates. TCRdb's copy holds only in-frame clones and misses some; the assay was immunoSEQ multiplex PCR. The DNA was the basis for D and trimming; V, J and clone size are from that table. The sample holds about 270,000 clones, about 88% seen once. The receptor was derived from a woman aged 50 to 60 who had recovered from COVID-19. The chain joins TRBV5-1 to TRBJ1-5; 7 bases line up with TRBD1. Source material: PBMCs or T cells enriched from blood (not recorded which). DNA of the CDR3: TGCGCCAGCAGCTTGGAACCGGCAGGGGGTAATAGCAATCAGCCCCAGCATTTT. It encodes CASSLEPAGGNSNQPQHF.